This T cell receptor (beta chain) was documented in a study of cytomegalovirus exposure and HLA in healthy donors. A multiplex PCR was run with 60 Vbeta primers and 13 Jbeta primers. Assay: immunoSEQ multiplex PCR; the TCRdb copy retains only in-frame clones and omits some. The sample has 130,000 or so clones. Regarding this clone: Antigen specificity is unknown. In the same sample, other DNA sequences code for this CDR3.

There were likely unrecorded immune exposures, though donors were nominally healthy when sampled. Study observations and caveats: An analysis was carried out later, and it reportedly showed fewer N-insertions in an Asian-associated ancestry cluster than the approximately 670-donor mean.

The sample was PBMCs. The receptor was isolated from a man younger than 30 in good health and CMV-seronegative.

The CDR3 loop reads CASSQTENTGELFF. The CDR3 coding sequence is TGTGCCAGCTCACAAACAGAAAACACCGGGGAGCTGTTTTTT. The rearrangement uses TRBV18 and TRBJ2-2, with D unclear. V gave up 4 bases and J gave up 2 bases, with 8 bases separating them. In germline, CDR1 is KGHSH, CDR2 LQKENI. The CDR3 runs 14 residues. Based on the CDR3 plus reference TRBV18 and TRBJ2-2, the full variable domain is NAGVMQNPRHLVRRRGQEARLRCSPMKGHSHVYWYRQLPEEGLKFMVYLQKENIIDESGMPKERFSAEFPKEGPSILRIQQVVRGDSAAYFCASSQTENTGELFFGEGSRLTVL.